These T cell receptor beta chains were read from a single sample in a study of cytomegalovirus exposure and HLA in healthy donors. Sequencing was performed with immunoSEQ multiplex PCR; in TCRdb, only in-frame clones are kept and a portion is missing. The data show approximately 270,000 clones, about 86% seen once. The sequenced sample consisted of PBMCs. The receptors shown here come from a woman under 30 in good health and CMV-seronegative. The CDR3 runs from the conserved cysteine through the conserved F or W. The D gene is left open where the match is weak. Clone size, where shown, is once, few, many, or a class for clones that have expanded.

J gene: TRBJ2-3; D gene: TRBD2; V gene: TRBV7-2; clone size: NA; CDR3 protein: CASSPGGNADTQYF; CDR3 DNA: TGTGCCAGCAGCCCGGGGGGGAACGCTGATACGCAGTATTTT
J gene: TRBJ1-5; D gene: NA; V gene: TRBV2; clone size: few; CDR3 protein: CASSAQGSFNQPQHF; CDR3 DNA: TGTGCCAGCAGTGCTCAGGGAAGCTTCAATCAGCCCCAGCATTTT
J gene: TRBJ1-6; D gene: NA; V gene: TRBV7-6; clone size: once; CDR3 protein: CASSPRAIQSPLHF; CDR3 DNA: TGTGCCAGCAGTCCCCGAGCCATCCAATCACCCCTCCACTTT
J gene: TRBJ2-7; D gene: TRBD1; V gene: TRBV2; clone size: NA; CDR3 protein: CASSIETGVHEQYF; CDR3 DNA: TGTGCCAGCAGTATCGAGACAGGGGTCCACGAGCAGTACTTC
J gene: TRBJ2-7; D gene: TRBD2; V gene: TRBV19; clone size: NA; CDR3 protein: CASSKSGLAGGSSYEQYF; CDR3 DNA: TGTGCCAGTAGTAAATCGGGACTAGCGGGAGGGAGCTCCTACGAGCAGTACTTC
J gene: TRBJ1-5; D gene: NA; V gene: TRBV5-1; clone size: once; CDR3 protein: CASSLDGGNQPQHF; CDR3 DNA: TGCGCCAGCAGCTTGGACGGGGGTAATCAGCCCCAGCATTTT
J gene: TRBJ1-1; D gene: TRBD1; V gene: TRBV30; clone size: once; CDR3 protein: CAWARTGRTEAFF; CDR3 DNA: TGTGCCTGGGCTAGGACAGGGCGGACTGAAGCTTTCTTT
J gene: TRBJ1-1; D gene: NA; V gene: TRBV6-5; clone size: NA; CDR3 protein: CASSLGSGEAFF; CDR3 DNA: TGTGCCAGCAGTTTAGGCAGCGGTGAAGCTTTCTTT
J gene: TRBJ1-2; D gene: NA; V gene: TRBV6-1; clone size: NA; CDR3 protein: CATLGEGYGYTF; CDR3 DNA: TGTGCCACCCTGGGGGAGGGCTATGGCTACACCTTC
J gene: TRBJ1-1; D gene: TRBD1; V gene: TRBV4-1; clone size: NA; CDR3 protein: CASSQFPGPGGTEAFF; CDR3 DNA: TGCGCCAGCAGCCAATTCCCCGGGCCAGGGGGAACCGAAGCTTTCTTT